These 25 T cell receptor beta chains share one sample of origin, sequenced in a study of human T cells and chemical hapten exposure. TCRdb re-called the RACE reads through MiXCR, storing one row per CDR3 protein. Here the sample spans tens of thousands of distinct CDR3 sequences, around 6.8% being singletons. Time point meaning: patch test 1, 2 weeks after DPC sensitization. Specified treatment: therapeutic diphenylcyclopropenone sensitization with weekly scalp DPC. Researchers extracted total RNA from unfractionated whole blood. The sequences come from whole blood, collected in connection with sensitization to the hapten diphenylcyclopropenone (DPC). All receptors come from a woman aged 25 to 39 with alopecia areata. Some clones in this sample may be carry-over from other donors' samples.

A few counts support this clonotype. DNA of the CDR3: TGTGCCAGCAGCTCGCAGACTTATCAGCCCCAGCATTTT. As protein: CASSSQTYQPQHF. The chain combines TRBV7-9 with TRBJ1-5; D unresolved. Trimming took off 4 bases at V and 5 bases at J, with 9 bases between the two ends. This CDR3 contains 13 residues. Looked up from germline, CDR1 is SEHNR and CDR2 is FQNEAQ (reference sequence).

This clonotype turned up a few times. The genes are TRBV12-3 or TRBV12-4 and TRBJ1-3; no firm D call. V lost 6 bases, J lost 2 bases, and 17 bases lay in between. CDR3 length equals 16 residues. The chain's CDR3 is CASSPPARTAGNTIYF. DNA of the CDR3: TGTGCCAGCAGCCCCCCGGCCCGGACCGCTGGAAACACCATATATTTT.

In this sample, this clonotype turned up many times. The CDR3 DNA follows: TGTGCCAGCAGCCCGAGACTCGCTGAAGAAGCAAATGAGCAGTTCTTC. Its translation is CASSPRLAEEANEQFF. The chain recombines TRBV7-8 with TRBJ2-1, with no clear D. This CDR3 is built from 16 residues. Trimming cost V 5 bases and J 7 bases, with 21 bases left between them. Per germline, CDR1 SGHVS and CDR2 FQNEAQ.

This clonotype occurred a few times. The rearrangement joins TRBV20-1 to TRBJ1-6, with a weak D call TRBD1 (6 bases). The CDR3 has 15 residues. Germline lookup yields CDR1 DFQATT and CDR2 SNEGSKA (reference sequence). Trimming pared 5 bases from V and 2 bases from J, leaving 13 bases between. The CDR3 loop is CSAEQGVTYNSPLHF. CDR3 coding DNA: TGCAGTGCTGAACAGGGAGTCACCTATAATTCACCCCTCCACTTT.

This clonotype appeared many times. The chain carries TRBV6-2 or TRBV6-3 and TRBJ2-2; D is undetermined. The germline V and J ends were trimmed by 4 bases and 1 base, with 4 bases remaining between them. Germline values: CDR1 MNHEY, CDR2 SVGEGT. CDR3 length equals 13 residues. CDR3 coding DNA: TGTGCCAGCAGTTCCCAGAACACCGGGGAGCTGTTTTTT. Amino acids: CASSSQNTGELFF.

Ten or more counts support this clonotype. This chain connects TRBV6-1 to TRBJ2-2, with D perhaps assigned TRBD1 or TRBD2 (5 bases each). Trimming took 6 bases from V and 4 from J, leaving 12 bases between them. CDR1 and CDR2 (germline): MNHNS, SASEGT. The CDR3 sequence is 14 residues long. CDR3 in amino acids: CASRRDGVTGELFF. CDR3 nucleotides: TGTGCCAGCAGGAGGGACGGGGTCACCGGGGAGCTGTTTTTT.

This chain links TRBV20-1 with TRBJ2-7, with D possibly TRBD2 on 5 matching bases. V shed 2 bases and J shed 6 bases, with 23 bases lying between them. CDR3 length: 16 residues. CDR1 and CDR2 from the germline V gene are DFQATT and SNEGSKA (reference sequence). The CDR3 loop reads CSARSSAGRAGLEQYF. The CDR3 region has the DNA TGCAGTGCTAGAAGCTCGGCTGGGAGAGCCGGACTCGAGCAGTACTTC.

This clonotype was recorded a few times. Written as DNA, the CDR3 is TGCAGTGCTAGAGATGGTCCCCCACTCCCAGCTAATGAAAAACTGTTTTTT. Translation gives CSARDGPPLPANEKLFF. The gene calls are TRBV20-1 and TRBJ1-4; D gene ambiguous. The CDR3 covers 17 residues. In germline, CDR1 is DFQATT, CDR2 SNEGSKA (reference sequence). The V and J ends lost 0 bases and 3 bases respectively, with 17 bases between them.

This clonotype showed up many times. The genes are TRBV5-6 and TRBJ1-1; TRBD1 is a possible D gene (5 bases). The CDR3 has 13 amino acids. CDR1 is SGHDT, CDR2 YYEEEE, per germline. Trimming removed 2 bases from V and 4 bases from J, with 9 bases in between. CDR3 amino acids: CASSFGQGTEAFF. CDR3 DNA sequence: TGTGCCAGCAGCTTTGGGCAGGGCACTGAAGCTTTCTTT.

The rearrangement uses TRBV2 and TRBJ1-2, with D tentatively TRBD1 (5 bases). The V end lost 5 bases, the J end lost 4 bases, and 17 bases lay between the germline ends. The CDR3 is 15 residues long. Germline CDR1 SNHLY, CDR2 FYNNEI. The CDR3 region has the DNA TGTGCCAGCAGTTTCTTGCCTCAGGGTAGCTATGGCTACACCTTC. It encodes CASSFLPQGSYGYTF.

This clonotype has ten or more counts. This chain connects TRBV7-2 to TRBJ2-3, with D possibly TRBD1 on 5 matching bases. This CDR3 is 17 amino acids long. Germline V gene lookup returns CDR1 SGHTA and CDR2 FQGNSA. The germline V and J ends were trimmed by 3 bases and 4 bases, with 20 bases remaining between them. The chain's CDR3 is CASSFLGDLWGADTQYF. CDR3 bases: TGTGCCAGCAGCTTTTTAGGGGATCTTTGGGGCGCAGATACGCAGTATTTT.

The CDR3 spells CSARGIGQGNSPLHF. CDR3 sequence (DNA): TGCAGTGCTCGGGGGATCGGACAGGGTAATTCACCCCTCCACTTT. The chain links TRBV20-1 to TRBJ1-6; 8 nucleotides agree with TRBD1. The germline gives CDR1 DFQATT, CDR2 SNEGSKA (reference sequence). The CDR3 contains 15 residues. Unmatched junction bases numbered 9, after V lost 5 bases and J lost 6 bases.

This clonotype was detected a few times. The chain joins TRBV20-1 to TRBJ1-2, with a tentative D call TRBD1 (5 bases). V was cut by 7 bases and J by 0 bases, with 15 bases left in between. The CDR3 is 14 amino acids. Germline V lookup: CDR1 DFQATT, CDR2 SNEGSKA (reference sequence). The CDR3 protein is CSGRDGATNYGYTF. CDR3 DNA: TGCAGTGGACGGGACGGTGCTACTAACTATGGCTACACCTTC.

This clonotype is large within its sample. The DNA of the CDR3 is TGCGCCAGCAGTAGCTGGGGCCCCCAAGAGACCCAGTACTTC. This translates into CASSSWGPQETQYF. The V call is TRBV5-1, the J call TRBJ2-5, with TRBD1 as a possible D gene (5 bases). Trimming pared 5 bases from V and 1 base from J, leaving 12 bases between. Per the germline V gene, CDR1 is SGHRS and CDR2 is YFSETQ. This CDR3 is 14 amino acids long.

This clonotype was counted between two and nine times. The chain is built from TRBV7-8 and TRBJ2-6, with D perhaps given as TRBD1 or TRBD2 (5 bases each). The CDR3 sequence is 16 residues long. Germline V gene sequence: CDR1 SGHVS, CDR2 FQNEAQ. Between the trimmed V and J ends, which lost 4 bases and 0 bases, there was a span of 10 bases. In nucleotides, the CDR3 is TGTGCCAGCAGCTCGGATGGGGGCTCTGGGGCCAACGTCCTGACTTTC. Encoded protein: CASSSDGGSGANVLTF.

The J gene is TRBJ2-1, the V gene TRBV6-1; 8 bases agree with TRBD2. Per germline, CDR1 MNHNS and CDR2 SASEGT. The J segment lost 10 bases and the V segment lost 4 bases, leaving 6 bases of the junction unmatched. There are 13 residues in the CDR3. CDR3 DNA sequence: TGTGCCAGCAGTGCTATGACTAGCGTAGAGCAGTTCTTC. This encodes CASSAMTSVEQFF.

The sample holds a few counts of this clonotype. J is TRBJ1-1 and V is TRBV3-1, with D possibly being TRBD1 (6 bases). The V gene's germline CDR1 is LGHDT and CDR2 YNNKEL (reference sequence). Trimming stripped 4 bases from V and 1 base from J, with 10 bases between. The CDR3 extends over 14 amino acids. This chain's CDR3 is CASSRSDRNTEAFF. In DNA, the CDR3 is TGTGCCAGCAGCCGGTCGGACAGGAACACTGAAGCTTTCTTT.

In its sample, this clonotype was seen many times. This chain links TRBV3-1 with TRBJ2-7; 7 bases match TRBD2. The CDR3 has 14 residues. The junction had 3 bases not matched to a gene; V was cut back by 2 bases and J by 2 bases. Per the germline V gene, CDR1 is LGHDT and CDR2 is YNNKEL (reference sequence). The CDR3 DNA is TGTGCCAGCAGCCAAAAGACTAGCCCCTACGAGCAGTACTTC. Translating it yields CASSQKTSPYEQYF.

This clonotype was seen many times. The rearrangement joins TRBV29-1 to TRBJ1-1, with D uncertain. Looked up from germline, CDR1 is SQVTM and CDR2 is ANQGSEA. V lost 0 bases and J 11 bases, leaving 10 bases between the germline ends. This CDR3 is 11 amino acids long. CDR3 bases: TGCAGCGTTGAAGAGGAGTGGGCGGCTTTCTTT. Its translation is CSVEEEWAAFF.

This clonotype was found many times. DNA of the CDR3: TGTGCCACCAGCAGAGATTTGCAGGGGGAAGCTTTCTTT. Amino acid sequence: CATSRDLQGEAFF. This chain links TRBV15 with TRBJ1-1; D is possibly TRBD1 (6 bases). From germline, CDR1 is LNHNV and CDR2 YYDKDF (reference sequence). The CDR3 sequence is 13 residues long. Trimming left V 0 bases short and J 8 bases short, with 10 bases between. Combining the CDR3 with reference TRBV15 and TRBJ1-1 gives the whole variable domain DAMVIQNPRYQVTQFGKPVTLSCSQTLNHNVMYWYQQKSSQAPKLLFHYYDKDFNNEADTPDNFQSRRPNTSFCFLDIRSPGLGDTAMYLCATSRDLQGEAFFGQGTRLTVV.

This clonotype appeared many times. The chain uses TRBV3-1 and TRBJ2-5; D may match TRBD1 or TRBD2 (5 bases each). This CDR3 comprises 16 residues. Germline CDR1 and CDR2: LGHDT and YNNKEL (reference sequence). V was cut by 1 base and J by 2 bases, with 14 bases left in between. CDR3 sequence reads: CASSQGSGRPQETQYF. CDR3 bases: TGTGCCAGCAGCCAAGGTTCGGGACGGCCTCAAGAGACCCAGTACTTC.

The table lists this clonotype with many counts. The chain couples TRBV29-1 to TRBJ2-7, with D perhaps TRBD1 or TRBD2 (5 bases each). The CDR3 length is 15 residues. The ends were cut back, 1 base at V and 3 bases at J, with 16 bases in the middle. The germline gives CDR1 SQVTM, CDR2 ANQGSEA. CDR3 loop: CSVEVPGQGDYEQYF. The CDR3 DNA is TGCAGCGTTGAAGTACCGGGGCAGGGTGACTACGAGCAGTACTTC.

V usage is TRBV18 and J usage is TRBJ1-1; 7 positions match TRBD1. Germline V gene lookup returns CDR1 KGHSH and CDR2 LQKENI. The CDR3 has 13 amino acids. Trimming removed 6 bases from V and 6 bases from J; junction bases left unmatched: 7. CDR3 in DNA: TGTGCCAGCTCGCTGGTAGGGGGCCCTGAAGCTTTCTTT. Its protein is CASSLVGGPEAFF.

The sample holds a few counts of this clonotype. The rearrangement joins TRBV3-1 to TRBJ2-7; unclear D gene. The CDR3 contains 13 residues. V was pared by 1 base and J by 2 bases, with 6 bases between. Germline loops: CDR1 LGHDT, CDR2 YNNKEL (reference sequence). The CDR3 region is CASSQGATYEQYF. The DNA of the CDR3 is TGTGCCAGCAGCCAAGGGGCTACCTACGAGCAGTACTTC.

The gene calls are TRBV28 and TRBJ2-3, with 10 bases that match TRBD2. The germline V gene has CDR1 MDHEN and CDR2 SYDVKM. With V trimmed by 5 bases and J by 3 bases, 5 bases remained unmatched. CDR3 size: 15 residues. CDR3 amino acids: CASSKTSGETDTQYF. CDR3 sequence (DNA): TGTGCCAGCAGTAAAACTAGCGGGGAAACAGATACGCAGTATTTT.